The TCR beta chain described here comes from a study of CD8+CD57+ T cells in acquired aplastic anemia. For the study at large: The mean DNA yield obtained from sorted CD4+ and CD8+ cells came to around 3 ug. Reads per healthy sample averaged approximately 9.9 million (CD4+) and some 12 million (CD8+). Study results and caveats: Simpson's diversity of CD8+ cells was not significantly different in patients compared with controls. Shared by patients and controls, 25 to 35 CD8+ CDR3s were abundant in patients.

Regarding this clonotype: The antigen is not known.

Germline V lookup: CDR1 ENHRY, CDR2 SYGVKD. The CDR3 has 16 residues. Trimming removed 4 bases at V and 2 bases at J, with 18 bases between. Researchers used genomic DNA as the template to profile TCR beta VDJ and CDR3. One entry per CDR3 protein results from TCRdb running MiXCR on the reads. The sample gives some 220,000 distinct CDR3 sequences, approximately 35% of which show up once; 1.1% is in the top ten. The chain has TRBV10-3 and TRBJ2-7; possibly TRBD2 for D (6 bases). The source is a human donor in good health, serving as a control. Sequences were obtained from sorted CD4+, CD8+, or CD8+CD57+ T cells (not recorded which) from PBMCs. In nucleotides, the CDR3 is TGTGCCATCAGTGCTAGAAGGGACTTGGGAACCTACGAGCAGTACTTC. Translating it yields CAISARRDLGTYEQYF.